This note documents a single T cell receptor (beta chain) sequence. What it binds is unknown. The sample comes from a study of cytomegalovirus exposure and HLA in healthy donors. The study ran its PCR with 60 Vbeta and 13 Jbeta primers. TCRdb keeps only in-frame clones here, not all; method: immunoSEQ multiplex PCR. The sample has approximately 130,000 clones, 76% seen once. Overall study results and limits: In a later analysis, CMV-associated beta chains were mostly HLA-associated, it appeared. Most of the TCR beta V segments (in an earlier analysis) were productive either about 87% or about 30% of the time. Some TCR beta chains (roughly 160 of them) were listed as cytomegalovirus-associated.

Sequenced input: PBMCs. This TCR derives from a female donor in good health and CMV-seropositive.

CDR3 sequence: CASSLAGEDTQYF. The CDR3 DNA reads as TGTGCCAGCAGCTTGGCCGGGGAAGATACGCAGTATTTT. The chain joins TRBV5-4 to TRBJ2-3; D is perhaps TRBD2 (5 bases). The CDR3 is made up of 13 amino acids. V was trimmed by 0 bases and J by 5 bases, leaving 7 bases between them. In germline, CDR1 is SGHNT, CDR2 YYREEE (reference sequence).